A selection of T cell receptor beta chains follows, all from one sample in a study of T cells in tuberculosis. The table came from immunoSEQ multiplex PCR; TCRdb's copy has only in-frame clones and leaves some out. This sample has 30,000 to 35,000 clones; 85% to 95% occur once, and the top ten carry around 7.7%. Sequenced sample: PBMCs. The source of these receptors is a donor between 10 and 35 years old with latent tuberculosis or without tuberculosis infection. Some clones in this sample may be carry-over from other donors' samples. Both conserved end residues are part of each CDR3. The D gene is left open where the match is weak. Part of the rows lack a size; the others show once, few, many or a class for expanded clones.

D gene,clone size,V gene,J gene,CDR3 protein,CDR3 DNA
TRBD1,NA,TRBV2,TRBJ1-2,CASKITDRGLSGYTF,TGTGCCAGCAAGATCACGGACAGGGGGTTGAGTGGCTACACCTTC
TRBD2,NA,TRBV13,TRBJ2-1,CASSLAAGGFNEQFF,TGTGCCAGCAGCTTGGCAGCGGGGGGGTTCAATGAGCAGTTCTTC
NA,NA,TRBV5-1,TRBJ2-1,CASSLGRNSDEQFF,TGCGCCAGCAGCTTGGGGCGGAATTCCGATGAGCAGTTCTTC
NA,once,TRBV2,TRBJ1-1,CASSEVLLEVLREAFF,TGTGCCAGCAGTGAGGTCCTTCTCGAGGTATTAAGGGAAGCTTTCTTT
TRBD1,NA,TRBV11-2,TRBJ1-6,CASSSLRGTNNSPLHF,TGTGCCAGCAGCTCCCTCAGGGGGACGAATAATTCACCCCTCCACTTT
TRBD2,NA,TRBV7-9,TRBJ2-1,CASSTSLAGGNYEQFF,TGTGCCAGCAGCACAAGCCTAGCGGGGGGAAATTATGAGCAGTTCTTC
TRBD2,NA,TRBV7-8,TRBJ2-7,CASSAGSGDAYEQYF,TGTGCCAGCAGCGCGGGTAGCGGGGACGCCTACGAGCAGTACTTC
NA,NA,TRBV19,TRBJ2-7,CASSGPGSYEQYF,TGTGCCAGTAGTGGTCCGGGATCCTACGAGCAGTACTTC
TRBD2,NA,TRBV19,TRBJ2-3,CASSSIRSTSGTDTQYF,TGTGCCAGTAGTTCAATCCGGTCGACTAGCGGCACAGATACGCAGTATTTT
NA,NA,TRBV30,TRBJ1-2,CAWSVENSQEAGYTF,TGTGCCTGGAGTGTCGAGAACAGTCAGGAGGCTGGCTACACCTTC
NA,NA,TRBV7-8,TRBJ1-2,CASSLGTANYGYTF,TGTGCCAGCAGCTTAGGGACAGCGAACTATGGCTACACCTTC
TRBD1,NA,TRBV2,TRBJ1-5,CASSTGQGLSPQHF,TGTGCCAGCAGTACTGGACAGGGTCTGTCGCCCCAGCATTTT
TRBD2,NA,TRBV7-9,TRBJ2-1,CASSLEAGGQAYNEQFF,TGTGCCAGCAGCTTGGAAGCGGGGGGCCAGGCCTACAATGAGCAGTTCTTC
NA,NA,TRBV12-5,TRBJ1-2,CASGRPGTQTYGYTF,TGTGCTAGTGGTAGACCCGGGACACAGACTTATGGCTACACCTTC
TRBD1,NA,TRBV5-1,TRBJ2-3,CASSLVGQGLPDTQYF,TGCGCCAGCAGCTTGGTTGGACAGGGGTTGCCAGATACGCAGTATTTT
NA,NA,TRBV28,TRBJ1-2,CASSLQGVGYTF,TGTGCCAGCAGTCTACAGGGAGTTGGCTACACCTTC
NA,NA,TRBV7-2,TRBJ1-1,CATIKAAYMNTEAFF,TGTGCCACCATTAAGGCGGCCTACATGAACACTGAAGCTTTCTTT
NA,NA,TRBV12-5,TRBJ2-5,CASGLGRGRGETQYF,TGTGCTAGTGGTTTGGGCAGGGGAAGGGGGGAGACCCAGTACTTC
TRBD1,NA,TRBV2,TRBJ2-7,CAISGTGVGEQYF,TGTGCCATATCCGGGACAGGGGTCGGGGAGCAGTACTTC
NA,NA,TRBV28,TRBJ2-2,CASSLFAGLPNTGELFF,TGTGCCAGCAGTTTATTCGCGGGCTTGCCGAACACCGGGGAGCTGTTTTTT
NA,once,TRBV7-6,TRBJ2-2,CASSLVRSGSGELFF,TGTGCCAGCAGCTTAGTCCGGTCGGGGTCCGGGGAGCTGTTTTTT
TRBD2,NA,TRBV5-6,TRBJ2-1,CASSLQVAGGPGYNEQFF,TGTGCCAGCAGCCTACAGGTAGCGGGAGGGCCAGGGTACAATGAGCAGTTCTTC
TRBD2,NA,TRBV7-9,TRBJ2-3,CASSPQAGGSTQYF,TGTGCCAGCAGCCCCCAAGCGGGGGGAAGTACGCAGTATTTT
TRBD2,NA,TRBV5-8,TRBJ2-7,CASSRSGASSYEQYF,TGTGCCAGCAGCCGGAGCGGGGCTAGCTCCTACGAGCAGTACTTC
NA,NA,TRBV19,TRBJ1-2,CASRPVERVRGNYGYTF,TGTGCCAGTCGTCCAGTAGAACGTGTAAGGGGCAACTATGGCTACACCTTC
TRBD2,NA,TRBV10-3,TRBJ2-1,CATGTSDLNLPFF,TGTGCCACCGGGACTAGCGACCTCAATTTACCGTTCTTC
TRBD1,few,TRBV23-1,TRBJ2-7,CASSQSRDSSYEQYF,TGCGCCAGCAGTCAATCGAGGGACAGTTCCTACGAGCAGTACTTC
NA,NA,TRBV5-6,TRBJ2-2,CASSLAGGANGELFF,TGTGCCAGCAGCTTGGCGGGGGGCGCGAACGGGGAGCTGTTTTTT
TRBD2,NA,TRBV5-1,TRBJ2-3,CASSWWTSGGTDTQYF,TGCGCCAGCAGCTGGTGGACTAGCGGTGGCACAGATACGCAGTATTTT
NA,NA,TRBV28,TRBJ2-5,CASSPPRVGLAQYF,TGTGCCAGCAGCCCCCCACGCGTCGGTTTGGCCCAGTACTTC
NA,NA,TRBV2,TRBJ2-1,CASSVSFSSYNEQFF,TGTGCCAGCAGTGTTAGCTTTAGCTCCTACAATGAGCAGTTCTTC
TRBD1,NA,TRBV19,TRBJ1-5,CATSTGTGALMAQHF,TGTGCCACTTCGACAGGGACAGGGGCCCTAATGGCCCAGCATTTT
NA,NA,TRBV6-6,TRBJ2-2,CASSFNTGELFF,TGTGCCAGCAGCTTCAACACCGGGGAGCTGTTTTTT
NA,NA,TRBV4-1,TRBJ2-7,CASSQDDRSTDRYEQYF,TGCGCCAGCAGCCAAGATGATAGGAGTACTGACCGCTACGAGCAGTACTTC
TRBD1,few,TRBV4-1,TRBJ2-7,CASSKGQGAYEQYF,TGCGCCAGCAGCAAGGGACAGGGGGCCTACGAGCAGTACTTC
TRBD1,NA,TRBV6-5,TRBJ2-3,CASSWGTGAADTQYF,TGTGCCAGCAGTTGGGGGACAGGGGCGGCAGATACGCAGTATTTT
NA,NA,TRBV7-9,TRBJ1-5,CASSFGQNVAQHF,TGTGCCAGCAGCTTCGGACAGAACGTGGCCCAGCATTTT
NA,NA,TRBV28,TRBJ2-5,CASSTIAVQETQYF,TGTGCCAGCAGCACCATTGCGGTTCAAGAGACCCAGTACTTC
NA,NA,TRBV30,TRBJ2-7,CAWSVTAVDEQYF,TGTGCCTGGAGTGTAACAGCTGTGGACGAGCAGTACTTC
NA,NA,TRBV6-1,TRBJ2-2,CASSAPGGLNTGELFF,TGTGCCAGCAGTGCCCCCGGCGGCTTGAACACCGGGGAGCTGTTTTTT
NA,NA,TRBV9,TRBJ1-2,CASTLGGGADYGYTF,TGTGCCAGCACCCTAGGGGGTGGTGCGGACTATGGCTACACCTTC
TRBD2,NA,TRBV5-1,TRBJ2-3,CASSSIAGDQDTQYF,TGCGCCAGCAGCTCCATAGCGGGGGATCAAGATACGCAGTATTTT